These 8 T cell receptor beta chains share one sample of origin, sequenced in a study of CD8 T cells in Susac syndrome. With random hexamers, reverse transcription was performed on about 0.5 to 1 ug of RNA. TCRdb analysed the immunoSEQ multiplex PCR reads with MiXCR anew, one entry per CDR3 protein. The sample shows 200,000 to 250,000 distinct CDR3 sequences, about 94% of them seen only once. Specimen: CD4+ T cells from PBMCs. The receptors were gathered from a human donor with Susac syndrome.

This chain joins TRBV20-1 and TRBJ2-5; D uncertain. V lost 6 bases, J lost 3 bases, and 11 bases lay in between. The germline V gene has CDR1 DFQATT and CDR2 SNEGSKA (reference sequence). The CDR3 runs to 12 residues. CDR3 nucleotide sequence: TGCAGTGCACATGTCGTGGAAGAGACCCAGTACTTC. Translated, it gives CSAHVVEETQYF.

CDR3 sequence reads: CASSTRRLTGNTIYF. CDR3 in DNA: TGTGCCAGCAGTACCAGGAGGCTGACTGGAAACACCATATATTTT. The chain links TRBV6-5 to TRBJ1-3; D is uncertain. The CDR3 runs to 15 residues. The germline V gene encodes CDR1 MNHEY and CDR2 SVGAGI. The germline V and J ends were trimmed by 5 bases and 2 bases, with 13 bases remaining between them.

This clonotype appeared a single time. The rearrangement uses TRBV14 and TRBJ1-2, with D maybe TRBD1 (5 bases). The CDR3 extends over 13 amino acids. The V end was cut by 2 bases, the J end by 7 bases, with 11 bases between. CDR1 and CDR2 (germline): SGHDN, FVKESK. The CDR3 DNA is TGTGCCAGCAGCCAATACCAGGGTGGTGGCTACACCTTC. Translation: CASSQYQGGGYTF.

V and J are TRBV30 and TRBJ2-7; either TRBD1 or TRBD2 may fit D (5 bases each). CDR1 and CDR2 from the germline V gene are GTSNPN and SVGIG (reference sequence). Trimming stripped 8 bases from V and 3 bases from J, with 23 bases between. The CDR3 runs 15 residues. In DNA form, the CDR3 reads TGTGCCCGTTCAACTGGGACGCCTCGAAACTACGAGCAGTACTTC. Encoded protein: CARSTGTPRNYEQYF.

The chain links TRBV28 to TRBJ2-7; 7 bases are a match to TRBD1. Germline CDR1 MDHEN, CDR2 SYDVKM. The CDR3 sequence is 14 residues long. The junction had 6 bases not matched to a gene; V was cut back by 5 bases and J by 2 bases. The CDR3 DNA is TGTGCCAGCAGTCCGACAGGGCTCACCTACGAGCAGTACTTC. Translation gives CASSPTGLTYEQYF.

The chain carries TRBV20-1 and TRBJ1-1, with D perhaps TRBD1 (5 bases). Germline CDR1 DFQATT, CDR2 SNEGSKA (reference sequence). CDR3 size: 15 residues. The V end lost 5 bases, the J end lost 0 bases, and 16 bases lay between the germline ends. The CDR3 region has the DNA TGCAGTGCTTTCAGACAGCTGCGCATGAACACTGAAGCTTTCTTT. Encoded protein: CSAFRQLRMNTEAFF.

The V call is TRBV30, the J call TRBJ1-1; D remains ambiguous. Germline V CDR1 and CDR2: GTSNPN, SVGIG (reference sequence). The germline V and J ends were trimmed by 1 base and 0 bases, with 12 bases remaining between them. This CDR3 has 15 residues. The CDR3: CAWSGRNLMNTEAFF. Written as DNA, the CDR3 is TGTGCCTGGAGTGGCAGGAATCTTATGAACACTGAAGCTTTCTTT.

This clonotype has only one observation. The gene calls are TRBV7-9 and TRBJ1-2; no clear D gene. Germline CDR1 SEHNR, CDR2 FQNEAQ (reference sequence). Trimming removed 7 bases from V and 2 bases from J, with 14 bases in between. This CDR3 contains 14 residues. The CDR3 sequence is CASTLQTLNYGYTF. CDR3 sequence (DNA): TGTGCCAGCACACTACAGACACTGAACTATGGCTACACCTTC.